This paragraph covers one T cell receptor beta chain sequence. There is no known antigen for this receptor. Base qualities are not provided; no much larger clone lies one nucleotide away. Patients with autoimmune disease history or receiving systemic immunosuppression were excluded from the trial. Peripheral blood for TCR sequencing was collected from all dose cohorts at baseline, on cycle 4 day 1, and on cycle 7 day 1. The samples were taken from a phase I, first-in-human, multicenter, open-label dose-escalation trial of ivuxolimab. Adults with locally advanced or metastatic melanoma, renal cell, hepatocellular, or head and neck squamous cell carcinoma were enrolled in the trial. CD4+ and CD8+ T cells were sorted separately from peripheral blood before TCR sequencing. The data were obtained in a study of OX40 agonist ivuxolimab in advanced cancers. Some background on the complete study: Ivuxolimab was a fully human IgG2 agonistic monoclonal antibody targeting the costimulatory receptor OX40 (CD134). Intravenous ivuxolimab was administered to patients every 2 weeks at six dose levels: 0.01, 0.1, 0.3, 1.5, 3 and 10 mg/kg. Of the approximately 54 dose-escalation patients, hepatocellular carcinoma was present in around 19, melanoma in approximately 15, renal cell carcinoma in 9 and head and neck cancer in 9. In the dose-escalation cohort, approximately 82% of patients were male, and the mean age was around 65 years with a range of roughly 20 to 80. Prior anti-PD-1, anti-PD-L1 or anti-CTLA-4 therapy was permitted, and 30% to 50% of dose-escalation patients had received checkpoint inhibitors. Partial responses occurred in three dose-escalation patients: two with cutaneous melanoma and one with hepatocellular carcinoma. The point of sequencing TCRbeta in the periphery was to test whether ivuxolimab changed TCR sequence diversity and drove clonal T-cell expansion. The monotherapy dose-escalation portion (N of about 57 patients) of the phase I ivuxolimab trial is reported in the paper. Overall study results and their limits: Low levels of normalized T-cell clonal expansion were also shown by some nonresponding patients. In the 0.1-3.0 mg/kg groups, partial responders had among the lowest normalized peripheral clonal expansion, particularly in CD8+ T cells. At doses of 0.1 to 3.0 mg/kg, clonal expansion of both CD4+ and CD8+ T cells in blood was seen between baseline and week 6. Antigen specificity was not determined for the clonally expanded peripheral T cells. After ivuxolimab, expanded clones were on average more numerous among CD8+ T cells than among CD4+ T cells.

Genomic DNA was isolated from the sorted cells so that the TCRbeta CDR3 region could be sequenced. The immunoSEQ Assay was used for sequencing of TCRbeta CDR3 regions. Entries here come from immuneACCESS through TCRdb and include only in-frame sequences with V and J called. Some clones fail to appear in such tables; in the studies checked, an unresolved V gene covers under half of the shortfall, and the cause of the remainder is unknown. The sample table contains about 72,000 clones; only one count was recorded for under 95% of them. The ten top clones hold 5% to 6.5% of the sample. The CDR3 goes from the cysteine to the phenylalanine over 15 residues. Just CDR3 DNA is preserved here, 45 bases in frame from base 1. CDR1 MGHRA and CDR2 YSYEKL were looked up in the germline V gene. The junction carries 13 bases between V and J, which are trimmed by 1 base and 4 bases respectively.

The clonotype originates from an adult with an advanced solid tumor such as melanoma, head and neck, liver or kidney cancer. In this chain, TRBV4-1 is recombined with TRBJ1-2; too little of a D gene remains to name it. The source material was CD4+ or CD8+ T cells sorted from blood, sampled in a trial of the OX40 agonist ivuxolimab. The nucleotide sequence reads TGCGCCAGCAGCCAAGCGTTTGGGCATACCTATGGCTACACCTTC. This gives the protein CASSQAFGHTYGYTF.